A selection of T cell receptor beta chains follows, all from one sample in a study of blood T cell repertoires in COVID-19. Assay: immunoSEQ multiplex PCR; the TCRdb copy retains only in-frame clones and omits some. The sample records a few hundred thousand clones, about 82% being singletons. The material sequenced was peripheral blood. These receptor sequences come from a woman between 45 and 65 years old with active or convalescent COVID-19. The CDR3 runs from the conserved cysteine through the conserved F or W. Fields, in order: clone size, V gene, J gene, D gene, CDR3 protein, CDR3 DNA. A D gene is named only where the DNA matches it firmly. Clone sizes are given selectively: once, few, many, or a class where the clone is expanded.

NA	TRBV19	TRBJ2-5	NA	CATSEVGRSGTQYF	TGTGCCACCTCGGAGGTAGGGAGGTCAGGGACCCAGTACTTC
once	TRBV7-2	TRBJ2-1	TRBD2	CASSTPLAGGRSSYNEQFF	TGTGCCAGCAGCACCCCTCTAGCGGGAGGCAGGAGCTCCTACAATGAGCAGTTCTTC
NA	TRBV6-5	TRBJ1-6	NA	CASSLIRDNSPLHF	TGTGCCAGCAGCCTGATTCGGGATAATTCACCCCTCCACTTT
NA	TRBV5-6	TRBJ1-2	TRBD1	CASSLGQGESYGYTF	TGTGCCAGCAGCCTAGGACAGGGGGAATCCTATGGCTACACCTTC
NA	TRBV7-9	TRBJ2-5	NA	CASSLGARQETQYF	TGTGCCAGCAGCCTTGGGGCTAGACAAGAGACCCAGTACTTC
NA	TRBV14	TRBJ2-7	TRBD1	CASSQRTGGLGEQYF	TGTGCCAGCAGCCAGAGGACAGGGGGCCTAGGGGAGCAGTACTTC
NA	TRBV2	TRBJ1-2	NA	CASKKEGLDYGYTF	TGTGCCAGCAAAAAGGAGGGCTTGGACTATGGCTACACCTTC
NA	TRBV3-1/TRBV3-2	TRBJ2-1	NA	CASSSTARAILQFF	TGTGCCAGCAGCTCGACCGCTAGAGCAATCTTGCAGTTCTTC
NA	TRBV6-5	TRBJ2-5	TRBD1	CASSQTGGQETQYF	TGTGCCAGCAGTCAGACAGGGGGCCAAGAGACCCAGTACTTC
NA	TRBV19	TRBJ1-1	NA	CASSIGGSRLAEAFF	TGTGCCAGTAGTATAGGAGGGTCGAGGTTGGCTGAAGCTTTCTTT
NA	TRBV19	TRBJ2-7	TRBD2	CASSARGGSSYEQYF	TGTGCCAGTAGTGCCCGGGGAGGGAGCTCCTACGAGCAGTACTTC
NA	TRBV7-9	TRBJ1-1	NA	CASSSTPNTEAFF	TGTGCCAGCAGCTCTACCCCAAACACTGAAGCTTTCTTT
NA	TRBV10-3	TRBJ1-5	TRBD1	CAISWDSSNQPQHF	TGTGCCATCAGCTGGGACAGCAGCAATCAGCCCCAGCATTTT
NA	TRBV29-1	TRBJ1-2	NA	CSVEAPPAGDGYTF	TGCAGCGTTGAAGCGCCCCCCGCCGGAGATGGCTACACCTTC
NA	TRBV7-9	TRBJ2-3	NA	CASSLAGGLDTQYF	TGTGCCAGCAGCTTAGCCGGCGGGTTAGATACGCAGTATTTT
NA	TRBV9	TRBJ2-3	TRBD2	CASSVLAASTDTQYF	TGTGCCAGCAGCGTACTAGCGGCTAGCACAGATACGCAGTATTTT
NA	TRBV13	TRBJ2-7	NA	CASSLAGGRGNEQYF	TGTGCCAGCAGCTTAGCGGGGGGCAGGGGAAACGAGCAGTACTTC
NA	TRBV24-1	TRBJ2-2	NA	CATSPGGLGGELFF	TGTGCCACCAGTCCAGGAGGCCTAGGCGGGGAGCTGTTTTTT
NA	TRBV28	TRBJ2-3	TRBD2	CASSPRSGRMTDTQYF	TGTGCCAGCAGCCCGCGGAGCGGGAGGATGACAGATACGCAGTATTTT
NA	TRBV5-1	TRBJ1-4	TRBD1	CASSLEAGQGYAF	TGCGCCAGCAGCTTGGAAGCCGGACAGGGGTATGCTTTT
NA	TRBV19	TRBJ1-2	NA	CASNAGKGYTF	TGTGCCAGTAACGCAGGGAAAGGCTACACCTTC
NA	TRBV28	TRBJ1-4	TRBD1	CASSFDRVIEKLFF	TGTGCCAGCAGTTTCGACAGGGTGATTGAAAAACTGTTTTTT
NA	TRBV5-1	TRBJ2-5	TRBD1	CASSLEGAGETQYF	TGCGCCAGCAGCTTGGAGGGGGCGGGTGAGACCCAGTACTTC
NA	TRBV6-5	TRBJ2-1	TRBD1	CASSQGAGEQFF	TGTGCCAGCAGTCAGGGGGCGGGTGAGCAGTTCTTC
NA	TRBV5-1	TRBJ1-2	NA	CASKSSLSNYGYTF	TGCGCCAGCAAATCTTCGTTGTCTAACTATGGCTACACCTTC
NA	TRBV3-1/TRBV3-2	TRBJ2-5	NA	CASSLGDTPAAQYF	TGTGCCAGCAGCCTAGGGGACACCCCAGCGGCCCAGTACTTC
NA	TRBV3-1/TRBV3-2	TRBJ1-3	NA	CASSLAQGGNTIYF	TGTGCCAGCAGCCTTGCTCAGGGAGGAAACACCATATATTTT
NA	TRBV30	TRBJ1-2	NA	CAWSLQPETNYGYTF	TGTGCCTGGAGTCTTCAGCCGGAGACTAACTATGGCTACACCTTC
NA	TRBV5-1	TRBJ1-1	NA	CASSIPPAAAFF	TGCGCCAGCAGCATCCCCCCCGCGGCGGCTTTCTTT
NA	TRBV11-3	TRBJ1-1	TRBD1	CASSLDSTGGTEAFF	TGTGCCAGCAGCTTAGATTCGACAGGGGGCACTGAAGCTTTCTTT
NA	TRBV3-1/TRBV3-2	TRBJ1-2	NA	CASSRTDGLGYGYTF	TGTGCCAGCAGCCGTACCGACGGCCTAGGCTATGGCTACACCTTC
NA	TRBV5-4	TRBJ1-1	TRBD1	CASSSRQGTNTEAFF	TGTGCCAGCAGCTCCCGACAGGGGACGAACACTGAAGCTTTCTTT
NA	TRBV6-5	TRBJ1-2	NA	CASDLRGAAGYTF	TGTGCCAGCGACCTACGGGGGGCGGCCGGCTACACCTTC
NA	TRBV20-1	TRBJ2-3	NA	CSASGGVEVIDTQYF	TGCAGTGCGAGTGGAGGTGTAGAGGTCATCGATACGCAGTATTTT
NA	TRBV24-1	TRBJ2-5	TRBD1	CATSEQGDRETQYF	TGTGCCACCAGTGAACAGGGGGATAGAGAGACCCAGTACTTC
NA	TRBV19	TRBJ1-1	NA	CASRDQTVNTEAFF	TGTGCCAGTAGGGATCAGACTGTGAACACTGAAGCTTTCTTT
NA	TRBV5-8	TRBJ1-2	NA	CASSPTPGGSGYTF	TGTGCCAGCAGCCCGACCCCCGGAGGATCGGGCTACACCTTC
NA	TRBV5-4	TRBJ2-7	NA	CASRFRGGPYEQYF	TGTGCCAGCAGATTCCGTGGGGGCCCCTACGAGCAGTACTTC
NA	TRBV27	TRBJ2-3	TRBD2	CASSVGRGSTDTQYF	TGTGCCAGCAGTGTCGGGCGGGGGAGCACAGATACGCAGTATTTT
few	TRBV27	TRBJ1-6	TRBD1	CASSFRDRIDIHSPLHF	TGTGCCAGCAGTTTTAGGGACAGGATTGATATACATTCACCCCTCCACTTT
NA	TRBV5-8	TRBJ1-2	NA	CASSPRANYGYTF	TGTGCCAGCAGCCCGAGGGCTAACTATGGCTACACCTTC
NA	TRBV28	TRBJ2-3	TRBD2	CASMRLAGVTDTQYF	TGTGCCAGCATGCGACTAGCGGGTGTCACAGATACGCAGTATTTT
NA	TRBV28	TRBJ2-3	TRBD2	CASRRTSGRQDTQYF	TGTGCCAGCAGGCGAACTAGCGGAAGGCAAGATACGCAGTATTTT
NA	TRBV19	TRBJ1-5	TRBD1	CASRPDRVDFQPQHF	TGTGCCAGTCGCCCGGACAGGGTCGATTTCCAGCCCCAGCATTTT
NA	TRBV28	TRBJ1-5	NA	CASSWRLGGAQPQHF	TGTGCCAGCAGTTGGCGGTTGGGGGGGGCCCAGCCCCAGCATTTT
many	TRBV6-5	TRBJ1-5	NA	CASSSLKRGGNQPQHF	TGTGCCAGCAGTTCCCTCAAAAGGGGTGGCAATCAGCCCCAGCATTTT
once	TRBV6-1	TRBJ2-6	NA	CASSEQVGRGPPGANVLTF	TGTGCCAGCAGTGAACAAGTAGGCAGGGGTCCCCCTGGGGCCAACGTCCTGACTTTC
once	TRBV5-5	TRBJ2-1	TRBD2	CASSFLAGGSYNEQFF	TGTGCCAGCAGTTTTCTAGCGGGAGGATCCTACAATGAGCAGTTCTTC
NA	TRBV7-9	TRBJ1-4	TRBD1	CASSLAYRGQREKLFF	TGTGCCAGCAGCTTAGCCTACAGGGGGCAACGGGAAAAACTGTTTTTT
NA	TRBV5-4	TRBJ2-2	NA	CASSYPGISANTGELFF	TGTGCCAGCAGCTATCCCGGGATTTCAGCTAACACCGGGGAGCTGTTTTTT
many	TRBV6-5	TRBJ2-3	NA	CASSYSRRRWGYF	TGTGCCAGCAGTTACTCGAGGAGGAGGTGGGGGTATTTT
NA	TRBV21-1	TRBJ1-1	NA	CASSKEDRFMNTEAFF	TGTGCCAGCAGCAAAGAGGACAGGTTTATGAACACTGAAGCTTTCTTT
NA	TRBV5-1	TRBJ2-7	TRBD2	CASSLGTSGRSYEQYF	TGCGCCAGCAGCTTGGGGACTAGCGGGAGGTCCTACGAGCAGTACTTC